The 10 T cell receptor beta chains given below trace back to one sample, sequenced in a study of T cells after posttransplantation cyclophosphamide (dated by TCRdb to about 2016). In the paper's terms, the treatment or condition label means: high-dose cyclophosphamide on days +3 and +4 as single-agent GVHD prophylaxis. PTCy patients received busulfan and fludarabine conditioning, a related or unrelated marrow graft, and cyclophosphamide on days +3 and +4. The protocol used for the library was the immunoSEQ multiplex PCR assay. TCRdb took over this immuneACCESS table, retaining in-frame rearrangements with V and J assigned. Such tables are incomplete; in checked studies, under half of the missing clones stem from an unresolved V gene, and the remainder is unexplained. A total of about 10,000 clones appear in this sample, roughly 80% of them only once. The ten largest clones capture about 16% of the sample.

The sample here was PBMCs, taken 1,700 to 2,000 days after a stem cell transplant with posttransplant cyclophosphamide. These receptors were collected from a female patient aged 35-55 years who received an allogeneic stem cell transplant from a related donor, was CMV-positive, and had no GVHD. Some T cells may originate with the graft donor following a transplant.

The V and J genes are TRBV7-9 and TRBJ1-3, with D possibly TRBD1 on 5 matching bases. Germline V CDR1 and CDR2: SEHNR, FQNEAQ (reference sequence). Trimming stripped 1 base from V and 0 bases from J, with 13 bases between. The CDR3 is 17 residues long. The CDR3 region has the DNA TGTGCCAGCAGCTTAGTGGTAGGGGCCGTCTCTGGAAACACCATATATTTT. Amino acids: CASSLVVGAVSGNTIYF. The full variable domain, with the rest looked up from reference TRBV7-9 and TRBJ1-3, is DTGVSQNPRHKITKRGQNVTFRCDPISEHNRLYWYRQTLGQGPEFLTYFQNEAQLEKSRLLSDRFSAERPKGSFSTLEIQRTEQGDSAMYLCASSLVVGAVSGNTIYFGEGSWLTVV.

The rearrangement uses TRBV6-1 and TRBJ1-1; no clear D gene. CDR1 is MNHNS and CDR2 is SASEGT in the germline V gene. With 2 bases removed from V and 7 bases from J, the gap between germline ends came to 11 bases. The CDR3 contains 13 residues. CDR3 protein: CASSESGRFEAFF. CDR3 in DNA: TGTGCCAGCAGTGAATCCGGGAGGTTTGAAGCTTTCTTT.

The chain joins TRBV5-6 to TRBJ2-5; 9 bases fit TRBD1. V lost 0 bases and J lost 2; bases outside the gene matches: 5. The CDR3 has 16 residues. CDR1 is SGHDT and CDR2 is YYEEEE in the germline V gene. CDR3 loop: CASSLGTGVKQETQYF. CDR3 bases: TGTGCCAGCAGCTTGGGGACAGGGGTTAAGCAAGAGACCCAGTACTTC.

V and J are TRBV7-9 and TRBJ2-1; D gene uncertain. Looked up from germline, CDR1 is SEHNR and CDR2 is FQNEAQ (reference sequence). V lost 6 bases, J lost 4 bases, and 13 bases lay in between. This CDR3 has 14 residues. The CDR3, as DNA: TGTGCCAGCAGTCTGGTGGCGGATTACAATGAGCAGTTCTTC. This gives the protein CASSLVADYNEQFF. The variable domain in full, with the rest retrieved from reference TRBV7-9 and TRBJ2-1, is DTGVSQNPRHKITKRGQNVTFRCDPISEHNRLYWYRQTLGQGPEFLTYFQNEAQLEKSRLLSDRFSAERPKGSFSTLEIQRTEQGDSAMYLCASSLVADYNEQFFGPGTRLTVL.

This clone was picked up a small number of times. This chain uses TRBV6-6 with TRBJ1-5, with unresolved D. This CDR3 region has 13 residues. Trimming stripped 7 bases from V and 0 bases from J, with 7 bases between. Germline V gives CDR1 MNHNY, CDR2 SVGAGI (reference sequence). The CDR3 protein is CASNRDSNQPQHF. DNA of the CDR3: TGTGCCAGCAATCGGGATAGCAATCAGCCCCAGCATTTT.

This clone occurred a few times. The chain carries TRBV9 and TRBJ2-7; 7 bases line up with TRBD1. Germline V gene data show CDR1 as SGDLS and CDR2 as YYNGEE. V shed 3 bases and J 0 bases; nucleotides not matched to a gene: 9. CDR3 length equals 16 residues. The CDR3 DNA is TGTGCCAGCAGCGCTTCCGCCGCAGGGGGCTCCTACGAGCAGTACTTC. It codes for CASSASAAGGSYEQYF.

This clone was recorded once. The CDR3 DNA sequence: TGTGCCAGCAGCCGTTCCTCGGGGCAAGAGACCCAGTACTTC. This encodes CASSRSSGQETQYF. The chain recombines TRBV7-2 with TRBJ2-5; the D gene is possibly TRBD2 (5 bases). Germline loops: CDR1 SGHTA, CDR2 FQGNSA. V lost 5 bases to trimming and J lost 2 bases, with 12 bases between them. The CDR3 covers 14 residues.

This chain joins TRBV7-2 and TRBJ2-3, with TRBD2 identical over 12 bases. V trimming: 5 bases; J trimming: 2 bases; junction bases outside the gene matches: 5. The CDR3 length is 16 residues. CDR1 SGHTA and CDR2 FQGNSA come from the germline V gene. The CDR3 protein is CASSPLAGGTTDTQYF. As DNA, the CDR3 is TGTGCCAGCAGCCCACTAGCGGGGGGTACCACAGATACGCAGTATTTT.

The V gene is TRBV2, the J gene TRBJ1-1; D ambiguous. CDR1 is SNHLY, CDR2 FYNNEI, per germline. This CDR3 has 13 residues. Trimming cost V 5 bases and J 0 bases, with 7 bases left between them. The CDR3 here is CASSTTLNTEAFF. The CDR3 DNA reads TGTGCCAGCAGTACAACCCTGAACACTGAAGCTTTCTTT.

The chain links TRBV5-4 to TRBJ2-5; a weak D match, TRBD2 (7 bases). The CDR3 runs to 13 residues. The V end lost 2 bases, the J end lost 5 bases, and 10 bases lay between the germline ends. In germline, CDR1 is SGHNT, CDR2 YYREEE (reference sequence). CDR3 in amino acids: CASSLQGGETQYF. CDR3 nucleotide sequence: TGTGCCAGCAGCTTACAGGGAGGGGAGACCCAGTACTTC. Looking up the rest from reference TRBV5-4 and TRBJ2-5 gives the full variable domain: ETGVTQSPTHLIKTRGQQVTLRCSSQSGHNTVSWYQQALGQGPQFIFQYYREEENGRGNFPPRFSGLQFPNYSSELNVNALELDDSALYLCASSLQGGETQYFGPGTRLLVL.